The clone carrying this TCR beta chain was counted between two and nine times. The antigen remains undetermined. Germline CDR1 reads LGHDT; CDR2 reads YNNKEL (reference sequence). The CDR3 loop spans 18 amino acids. Germline trimming cut 1 base from V and 6 bases from J; bases unmatched to any gene: 8. The data belong to a study of identical twins. General observations from the study: Donors were not followed over many years; analysis was cross-sectional. The models systematically underestimated how much out-of-frame TCR alpha was shared in monozygotic twins. A lower insertion count was a feature of abundant cord blood beta clonotypes, with no such feature in memory repertoires.

The cDNA had a unique molecular identifier and a template-switch universal primer site. TCRdb re-analysed the 5' RACE reads in MiXCR, keeping a single row per CDR3 protein. The sample has some 460,000 distinct CDR3 sequences, over 12% seen once. These same data were also listed under a study on yellow fever vaccine responses in identical twins.

The TCR comes from a young woman in good health. Material: CD4+ T cells sorted from blood. The chain recombines TRBV3-1 with TRBJ2-1; 14 bases line up with TRBD2. The CDR3 loop is CASSQVAGLAGVGNEQFF. CDR3 coding DNA: TGTGCCAGCAGCCAAGTTGCGGGACTAGCGGGAGTCGGCAATGAGCAGTTCTTC.